There are a few counts of the clone carrying this T cell receptor beta chain. The same CDR3 arises from other DNA sequences in this sample as well. CDR1 and CDR2 from the germline V gene are MNHEY and SVGEGT. This CDR3 contains 14 residues. V lost 0 bases to trimming and J lost 3 bases, with 8 bases between them. Sequencing was performed with immunoSEQ multiplex PCR; in TCRdb, only in-frame clones are kept and a portion is missing. Here the sample spans about 140,000 clones, more than 75% being singletons. This sample is part of a study of blood T cell repertoires in COVID-19. On the study more broadly: From the United States, Italy and Spain came samples of acute and convalescent COVID-19.

This clonotype was sampled from a woman in her thirties or forties with acute or convalescent COVID-19. Source material: peripheral blood. This chain joins TRBV6-2 or TRBV6-3 and TRBJ1-1; possible D gene TRBD1, 5 bases. CDR3 bases: TGTGCCAGCAGTTACTCTTGGGGGGACACTGAAGCTTTCTTT. It encodes CASSYSWGDTEAFF.